Following are 11 T cell receptor beta chains from one sample sequenced in a study of blood T cell repertoires in COVID-19. Using immunoSEQ multiplex PCR, the repertoire was profiled, and TCRdb retains in-frame clones only, with some absent. This repertoire shows 50,000 to 70,000 clones, 80% to 90% found once; its top ten account for less than 5%. Sequencing was performed on peripheral blood. All receptors derive from a man aged 55 to 70 with acute or convalescent COVID-19.

The V call is TRBV3-1 (or the pseudogene TRBV3-2), the J call TRBJ1-5; 10 bases align to TRBD1. This CDR3 is 15 amino acids long. The ends lost 4 bases at V and 6 bases at J; junction bases unmatched: 6. The V gene's germline CDR1 is LGHDT and CDR2 YNNKEL (reference sequence). CDR3: CASSPDRGSSQPQHF. The CDR3 region has the DNA TGTGCCAGCAGCCCGGACAGGGGGTCCTCTCAGCCCCAGCATTTT.

The V gene is TRBV27, the J gene TRBJ2-3, with TRBD2 matching over 10 bases. CDR1 and CDR2 from the germline V gene are MNHEY and SMNVEV (reference sequence). V lost 5 bases to trimming and J lost 2 bases; unmatched junction nucleotides: 4. This CDR3 has 15 amino acids. CDR3 nucleotides: TGTGCCAGCAGTCGGACTAGCGGACTCACAGATACGCAGTATTTT. The encoded protein is CASSRTSGLTDTQYF.

The chain joins TRBV5-4 to TRBJ2-3; possibly TRBD2 for D (6 bases). V was trimmed by 0 bases and J by 0 bases, leaving 11 bases between them. This CDR3 contains 16 residues. Germline assignment: CDR1 SGHNT and CDR2 YYREEE (reference sequence). The CDR3 region has the DNA TGTGCCAGCAGCTTGGGGTCCGCGGGAAGCACAGATACGCAGTATTTT. The encoded protein is CASSLGSAGSTDTQYF.

This rearrangement joins TRBV30 to TRBJ2-1, with TRBD2 matching over 8 bases. The CDR3 totals 13 residues. Per the germline V gene, CDR1 is GTSNPN and CDR2 is SVGIG (reference sequence). The CDR3 here is CATREGSYNEQFF. The CDR3 coding sequence is TGTGCGACTCGGGAGGGGTCCTACAATGAGCAGTTCTTC.

The V gene is TRBV25-1, the J gene TRBJ1-6, with D maybe TRBD1 (6 bases). The CDR3 runs 13 residues. The V gene lost 9 bases and the J gene lost 5 bases, with 11 bases spanning the gap. The V gene's germline CDR1 is MGHDK and CDR2 SYGVNS. The CDR3 reads CASHRENNSPLHF. In nucleotides, the CDR3 is TGTGCCAGTCACAGGGAAAATAATTCACCCCTCCACTTT.

In this sample, this clone turned up a few times. J is TRBJ1-1 and V is TRBV18; 7 bases line up with TRBD1. Germline V gene sequence: CDR1 KGHSH, CDR2 LQKENI. V lost 5 bases, J lost 2 bases, and 5 bases stayed unmatched. There are 14 residues in the CDR3. The CDR3 sequence is CASSAGTANTEAFF. DNA of the CDR3: TGTGCCAGCTCAGCCGGGACAGCAAACACTGAAGCTTTCTTT.

The chain recombines TRBV24-1 with TRBJ2-7; D not certain. This CDR3 has 12 residues. Germline-derived CDR1 and CDR2 are KGHDR and SFDVKD. Trimming stripped 9 bases from V and 4 bases from J, with 12 bases between. The CDR3 DNA follows: TGTGCCACCTCTCCACAACCATACGAGCAGTACTTC. This codes for CATSPQPYEQYF.

Only a few counts were recorded for this clone. This chain connects TRBV21-1 to TRBJ2-2; no DNA check was done on the table's D call, TRBD2. TRBV21-1 is an annotated pseudogene. The CDR3 is 14 residues long. The CDR3 loop reads CASSKALGTGELFF. Written as DNA, the CDR3 is TGTGCCAGCAGCAAAGCACTAGGAACCGGGGAGCTGTTTTTT.

There are a few counts of this clone. The CDR3 here is CASSYGTADEQYF. CDR3 DNA sequence: TGTGCCAGCAGCTACGGGACTGCCGACGAGCAGTACTTC. The rearrangement joins TRBV5-4 to TRBJ2-7; D might be TRBD2 (6 bases). Deletions cut 3 bases from V and 5 bases from J, with 12 bases between. The length of the CDR3 is 13 residues. Germline V CDR1 and CDR2: SGHNT, YYREEE (reference sequence).

The chain joins TRBV7-3 to TRBJ2-1, with 9 positions matching TRBD1. V was clipped by 5 bases and J by 1 base; unmatched bases: 6. The CDR3 is made up of 16 amino acids. Germline lookup yields CDR1 SGHTA and CDR2 FQGTGA. The CDR3 region has the DNA TGTGCCAGCAGCGAAACAGGGGGCTTGTCCTACAATGAGCAGTTCTTC. This encodes CASSETGGLSYNEQFF.

The gene calls are TRBV7-9 and TRBJ1-2, with TRBD1 matching 12 bases. Germline trimming cut 5 bases from V and 7 bases from J; bases unmatched to any gene: 11. The CDR3 totals 16 residues. Germline CDR1 is SEHNR and CDR2 is FQNEAQ (reference sequence). CDR3 amino acids: CASSPVFGTGGVGYTF. The CDR3 DNA reads as TGTGCCAGCAGCCCAGTGTTTGGGACAGGGGGCGTTGGCTACACCTTC.